This T cell receptor beta chain was recovered during a study of cytomegalovirus exposure and HLA in healthy donors. This clone appeared a single time. PCR employed 60 Vbeta and 13 Jbeta primers. Some clones are missing from TCRdb's copy, which holds only in-frame ones; the method was immunoSEQ multiplex PCR. The table shows 150,000 to 200,000 clones, with around nine tenths occurring only once. V lost 1 base to trimming and J lost 3 bases; unmatched junction nucleotides: 12. The CDR3 loop spans 17 amino acids. Germline CDR1 reads SGHVS; CDR2 reads FNYEAQ. The chain is built from TRBV7-6 and TRBJ2-7, with 7 nucleotides matching TRBD2. Material: PBMCs. The TCR sequence derives from a woman in her 30s in good health and CMV-seronegative. CDR3 protein: CASSLEGGPRSVYEQYF. Written as DNA, the CDR3 is TGTGCCAGCAGCTTAGAGGGAGGGCCGCGGTCGGTCTACGAGCAGTACTTC.